These 8 T cell receptor beta chains were sequenced from one sample in a study of T cell repertoires in cytomegalovirus infection. TCRdb reprocessed the reads via MiXCR and lists one record per CDR3 protein. The sample comprises about 150,000 distinct CDR3 sequences, 20% to 30% of which are singletons, and approximately 11% rests with the top ten. Sequencing input: PBMCs. The receptors stem from a human donor in good health (CMV status not recorded). Some clones in this sample may be carry-over from other donors' samples.

The chain employs TRBV2 and TRBJ2-3; D is possibly TRBD2 (5 bases). Germline V CDR1 and CDR2: SNHLY, FYNNEI. V shed 3 bases and J shed 0 bases, with 13 bases lying between them. The CDR3 spans 16 residues. For the CDR3, the DNA is TGTGCCAGCAGTGATGAAGCGGCGGCTAGCACAGATACGCAGTATTTT. Translated, it gives CASSDEAAASTDTQYF. The variable domain in full, completed from reference TRBV2 and TRBJ2-3, reads EPEVTQTPSHQVTQMGQEVILRCVPISNHLYFYWYRQILGQKVEFLVSFYNNEISEKSEIFDDQFSVERPDGSNFTLKIRSTKLEDSAMYFCASSDEAAASTDTQYFGPGTRLTVL.

The chain recombines TRBV3-1 with TRBJ2-7; 10 bases align to TRBD2. Germline trimming cut 4 bases from V and 5 bases from J; bases unmatched to any gene: 14. CDR1 is LGHDT, CDR2 YNNKEL, per germline (reference sequence). The CDR3 has 17 residues. The CDR3 here is CASSRTRQGAGGDEQYF. CDR3 in DNA: TGTGCCAGCAGCCGGACACGACAGGGAGCGGGAGGGGACGAGCAGTACTTC.

This clonotype was seen more than once but under ten times. The chain combines TRBV20-1 with TRBJ1-1; 9 bases fit TRBD1. The germline CDR1 and CDR2 sequences are DFQATT and SNEGSKA (reference sequence). The ends lost 5 bases at V and 2 bases at J; junction bases unmatched: 6. This CDR3 is built from 14 residues. Here the CDR3 reads CSARRDRANTEAFF. The CDR3 bases are TGCAGTGCTCGCCGGGACAGGGCCAACACTGAAGCTTTCTTT.

The chain recombines TRBV5-6 with TRBJ2-7; D perhaps matches TRBD2 (6 bases). The length of the CDR3 is 17 residues. Germline-derived CDR1 and CDR2 are SGHDT and YYEEEE. V was pared by 2 bases and J by 2 bases, with 20 bases between. The CDR3 protein is CASSFMLGGGLTYEQYF. CDR3 coding DNA: TGTGCCAGCAGCTTTATGTTGGGGGGAGGCCTCACCTACGAGCAGTACTTC. Together with reference TRBV5-6 and TRBJ2-7, the CDR3 gives the full variable domain: DAGVTQSPTHLIKTRGQQVTLRCSPKSGHDTVSWYQQALGQGPQFIFQYYEEEERQRGNFPDRFSGHQFPNYSSELNVNALLLGDSALYLCASSFMLGGGLTYEQYFGPGTRLTVT.

This clonotype has a handful of counts. CDR3 sequence: CASRHSGTGSRWGIQYF. The CDR3 bases are TGTGCCAGCAGACACTCCGGGACAGGGTCTCGTTGGGGCATTCAGTACTTC. J is TRBJ2-4 and V is TRBV5-6, with 9 bases lining up with TRBD1. Germline V gives CDR1 SGHDT, CDR2 YYEEEE. The CDR3 sequence is 17 residues long. The J segment lost 9 bases and the V segment lost 5 bases, leaving 18 bases of the junction unmatched.

This chain joins TRBV3-1 and TRBJ2-1, with D possibly matching TRBD1 (5 bases). Germline V gene sequence: CDR1 LGHDT, CDR2 YNNKEL (reference sequence). V lost 3 bases and J 12 bases, leaving 9 bases between the germline ends. The CDR3 has 11 residues. CDR3 in amino acids: CASSHVDRQFF. CDR3 nucleotide sequence: TGTGCCAGCAGCCACGTCGACAGGCAGTTCTTC.

The rearrangement joins TRBV2 to TRBJ2-3; maybe TRBD2 (6 bases). Between the trimmed V and J ends, which lost 8 bases and 2 bases, there was a span of 8 bases. In germline, CDR1 is SNHLY, CDR2 FYNNEI. This CDR3 has 12 amino acids. The CDR3 is CASGTPTDTQYF. The CDR3 region has the DNA TGTGCCAGCGGGACTCCCACAGATACGCAGTATTTT. Looking up the rest from reference TRBV2 and TRBJ2-3 gives the full variable domain: EPEVTQTPSHQVTQMGQEVILRCVPISNHLYFYWYRQILGQKVEFLVSFYNNEISEKSEIFDDQFSVERPDGSNFTLKIRSTKLEDSAMYFCASGTPTDTQYFGPGTRLTVL.

This clonotype has a count of ten or more. The V call is TRBV7-2, the J call TRBJ2-7, with TRBD2 identical over 7 bases. J was trimmed by 4 bases and V by 7 bases; bases with no gene match: 10. The CDR3 sequence is 14 residues long. From germline, CDR1 is SGHTA and CDR2 FQGNSA. The CDR3 DNA follows: TGTGCCAGCACCCCCGGCAGGGAGGGGTACGAGCAGTACTTC. Its protein is CASTPGREGYEQYF.